A single sample is the source of the 26 T cell receptor beta chains below, sequenced in a study of CD8+ T cells in alopecia areata. Extracted from the samples, RNA was reverse transcribed into cDNA to serve as the sequencing template. Profiled with immunoSEQ multiplex PCR; TCRdb holds only in-frame clones, not every one. The data show some 160,000 clones, with less than 65% seen just once and 36% held by the top ten. The sequencing input was CD8+ T cells sorted from blood. Receptors originate from a human donor in good health.

The chain couples TRBV28 to TRBJ2-2; D perhaps matches TRBD1 (6 bases). V was clipped by 8 bases and J by 6 bases, with 13 bases between them. The germline V gene has CDR1 MDHEN and CDR2 SYDVKM. The CDR3 contains 13 residues. DNA of the CDR3: TGTGCCAGCCGGGACACCATGGCCGGGGAGCTGTTTTTT. It specifies CASRDTMAGELFF.

The V gene is TRBV7-9, the J gene TRBJ1-2; TRBD1 matches at 9 bases. The CDR3 length is 14 residues. CDR1 SEHNR and CDR2 FQNEAQ come from the germline V gene (reference sequence). V dropped 5 bases and J dropped 6; count of bases not matched to a gene: 7. In DNA form, the CDR3 reads TGTGCCAGCAGCGTTTCTAGGGACAGGGATGGCTACACCTTC. Amino acids: CASSVSRDRDGYTF.

V is TRBV2 and J is TRBJ1-1, with 7 bases identical to TRBD1. The V and J ends lost 8 bases and 0 bases, in that order; junction bases with no gene match: 0. This CDR3 contains 12 residues. Germline CDR1 is SNHLY and CDR2 is FYNNEI. The CDR3 loop reads CASGTVNTEAFF. The CDR3 nucleotides are TGTGCCAGCGGGACAGTGAACACTGAAGCTTTCTTT.

This chain uses TRBV29-1 with TRBJ2-3; D is perhaps TRBD1 (5 bases). V shed 7 bases and J shed 4 bases, with 18 bases lying between them. Germline values: CDR1 SQVTM, CDR2 ANQGSEA. This CDR3 spans 14 amino acids. CDR3 sequence reads: CSATTGFPPDTQYF. CDR3 bases: TGCAGCGCAACTACAGGTTTCCCTCCAGATACGCAGTATTTT.

The CDR3 protein is CASSLRGWGSGANVLTF. The CDR3 DNA reads as TGCGCCAGCAGCTTGCGAGGGTGGGGCTCTGGGGCCAACGTCCTGACTTTC. The chain recombines TRBV5-1 with TRBJ2-6, with a possible D match to TRBD2 (5 bases). V lost 1 base to trimming and J lost 0 bases, with 11 bases between them. The V gene's germline CDR1 is SGHRS and CDR2 YFSETQ. The CDR3 has 17 residues.

This sequence joins TRBV9 and TRBJ2-2, with D perhaps TRBD1 (6 bases). CDR1 is SGDLS, CDR2 YYNGEE, per germline. V was pared by 4 bases and J by 4 bases, with 17 bases between. The CDR3 has 16 amino acids. CDR3 nucleotide sequence: TGTGCCAGCAGCCAAAGAACAGGGTTAGGCACCGGGGAGCTGTTTTTT. Amino acid sequence: CASSQRTGLGTGELFF.

The J gene is TRBJ2-7, the V gene TRBV7-9, with unresolved D. Germline-derived CDR1 and CDR2 are SEHNR and FQNEAQ (reference sequence). The CDR3 loop spans 14 amino acids. Trimming took off 8 bases at V and 2 bases at J, with 16 bases between the two ends. The CDR3 region is CASLGPDRPYEQYF. The CDR3 DNA is TGTGCCAGCTTAGGTCCCGATCGGCCCTACGAGCAGTACTTC. The whole variable domain, remainder taken from reference TRBV7-9 and TRBJ2-7, is DTGVSQNPRHKITKRGQNVTFRCDPISEHNRLYWYRQTLGQGPEFLTYFQNEAQLEKSRLLSDRFSAERPKGSFSTLEIQRTEQGDSAMYLCASLGPDRPYEQYFGPGTRLTVT.

The V and J genes are TRBV5-1 and TRBJ2-5; D may be TRBD2 (6 bases). V was clipped by 6 bases and J by 1 base, with 10 bases between them. CDR1 is SGHRS, CDR2 YFSETQ, per germline. The CDR3 has 13 amino acids. The CDR3 loop reads CASTPGVQETQYF. CDR3 nucleotide sequence: TGCGCCAGCACACCGGGAGTCCAAGAGACCCAGTACTTC.

The chain is built from TRBV4-1 and TRBJ2-7, with 11 bases lining up with TRBD2. V dropped 2 bases and J dropped 4; count of bases not matched to a gene: 4. The CDR3 consists of 15 residues. CDR1 and CDR2 from the germline V gene are MGHRA and YSYEKL. This chain's CDR3 is CASSQRTSGSYEQYF. The CDR3 coding sequence is TGCGCCAGCAGCCAAAGGACTAGCGGGTCTTACGAGCAGTACTTC.

This clone was counted a few times. The genes are TRBV15 and TRBJ2-6; D could derive from TRBD1 or TRBD2 (5 bases each). Germline V gene lookup returns CDR1 LNHNV and CDR2 YYDKDF (reference sequence). V gave up 0 bases and J gave up 2 bases, with 5 bases separating them. The CDR3 extends over 15 amino acids. The CDR3: CATSREGAGANVLTF. In nucleotides, the CDR3 is TGTGCCACCAGCAGAGAGGGGGCTGGGGCCAACGTCCTGACTTTC. The variable domain in full, with the rest retrieved from reference TRBV15 and TRBJ2-6, is DAMVIQNPRYQVTQFGKPVTLSCSQTLNHNVMYWYQQKSSQAPKLLFHYYDKDFNNEADTPDNFQSRRPNTSFCFLDIRSPGLGDTAMYLCATSREGAGANVLTFGAGSRLTVL.

This chain connects TRBV6-4 to TRBJ2-3, with TRBD2 identical over 7 bases. The germline V gene encodes CDR1 MRHNA and CDR2 SNTAGT. V trimming: 2 bases; J trimming: 0 bases; junction bases outside the gene matches: 2. This CDR3 is 15 amino acids long. CDR3: CASSDNSGSTDTQYF. The CDR3 DNA reads TGTGCCAGCAGTGACAATAGCGGGAGCACAGATACGCAGTATTTT.

V usage is TRBV7-8 and J usage is TRBJ2-2, with 7 bases fitting TRBD1. CDR1 and CDR2 from the germline V gene are SGHVS and FQNEAQ. The V segment lost 3 bases and the J segment 3 bases; nucleotides outside the gene matches: 1. The CDR3 covers 14 residues. CDR3 sequence (DNA): TGTGCCAGCAGCTTGGGACAGTACACCGGGGAGCTGTTTTTT. Translated: CASSLGQYTGELFF.

The rearrangement joins TRBV11-2 to TRBJ2-3; D may be TRBD1 (6 bases). V lost 4 bases and J 4 bases, leaving 18 bases between the germline ends. Germline CDR1 SGHAT, CDR2 FQNNGV. This CDR3 is built from 16 residues. CDR3 loop: CASSSTIGGTSDTQYF. The DNA for the CDR3 is TGTGCCAGCAGCTCAACAATTGGGGGCACCTCAGATACGCAGTATTTT.

V usage is TRBV7-9 and J usage is TRBJ2-1; 8 bases are a match to TRBD1. With 5 bases clipped from V and 6 bases from J, the junction kept 9 bases outside the gene matches. CDR3 length: 15 amino acids. The germline V gene encodes CDR1 SEHNR and CDR2 FQNEAQ (reference sequence). The CDR3 DNA reads TGTGCCAGCAGCGACGTGGGACAGGTGATCAATGAGCAGTTCTTC. This codes for CASSDVGQVINEQFF.

J is TRBJ2-2 and V is TRBV5-4; D is undetermined. CDR3 length: 12 amino acids. The V gene lost 4 bases and the J gene lost 1 base, with 2 bases spanning the gap. Germline CDR1 is SGHNT and CDR2 is YYREEE (reference sequence). The CDR3 loop reads CASSRNTGELFF. The CDR3 coding sequence is TGTGCCAGCAGCAGGAACACCGGGGAGCTGTTTTTT.

The table lists this clone with a count of one. The rearrangement joins TRBV7-9 to TRBJ2-1; 10 positions match TRBD1. This CDR3 has 17 amino acids. V lost 3 bases to trimming and J lost 3 bases; unmatched junction nucleotides: 8. The germline gives CDR1 SEHNR, CDR2 FQNEAQ (reference sequence). CDR3 region: CASSFTRWDRGYNEQFF. The CDR3 coding sequence is TGTGCCAGCAGCTTTACGCGCTGGGACAGGGGCTACAATGAGCAGTTCTTC.

The chain couples TRBV11-2 to TRBJ2-3; TRBD2 is a possible D gene (6 bases). This CDR3 has 15 residues. The V gene lost 5 bases and the J gene lost 0 bases, with 12 bases spanning the gap. The germline gives CDR1 SGHAT, CDR2 FQNNGV. CDR3 in amino acids: CASSAGPMSTDTQYF. The CDR3, as DNA: TGTGCCAGCAGCGCGGGACCCATGAGCACAGATACGCAGTATTTT.

The chain employs TRBV7-9 and TRBJ2-7; D unresolved. This CDR3 region has 11 residues. Trimming removed 3 bases from V and 3 bases from J, with 3 bases in between. Germline-derived CDR1 and CDR2 are SEHNR and FQNEAQ (reference sequence). The CDR3 region is CASSFSYEQYF. The CDR3 DNA sequence: TGTGCCAGCAGCTTCAGCTACGAGCAGTACTTC.

The rearrangement uses TRBV7-9 and TRBJ2-5; no definite D call. Germline CDR1 SEHNR, CDR2 FQNEAQ (reference sequence). The CDR3 covers 11 residues. Trimming cost V 5 bases and J 5 bases, with 6 bases left between them. DNA of the CDR3: TGTGCCAGCAGCAAAGAGGAGACCCAGTACTTC. Protein sequence: CASSKEETQYF.

The CDR3 DNA sequence: TGTGCCAGCAGCAAGACAGGGTTGGACTATGGCTACACCTTC. Translating gives CASSKTGLDYGYTF. This rearrangement joins TRBV14 to TRBJ1-2, with TRBD1 identical over 7 bases. The germline CDR1 and CDR2 sequences are SGHDN and FVKESK. J lost 3 bases, V lost 5 bases, and 6 bases had no gene match. The CDR3 has 14 amino acids.

This clone has only a few counts. The genes are TRBV7-2 and TRBJ1-1, with no clear D. Germline V gene data show CDR1 as SGHTA and CDR2 as FQGNSA. This CDR3 is built from 13 residues. Deletions cut 0 bases from V and 1 base from J, with 3 bases between. In DNA form, the CDR3 reads TGTGCCAGCAGCTTAGCTTGGAACACTGAAGCTTTCTTT. The encoded protein is CASSLAWNTEAFF.

This chain links TRBV21-1 with TRBJ2-7. TRBV21-1 has pseudogene status. This CDR3 contains 16 residues. The CDR3 reads CASSKRQRKQDYEQYF. CDR3 DNA sequence: TGTGCCAGCAGCAAAAGGCAACGGAAGCAAGACTACGAGCAGTACTTC.

This chain connects TRBV6-5 to TRBJ1-4; D is possibly TRBD1 (6 bases). Germline loops: CDR1 MNHEY, CDR2 SVGAGI. The CDR3 covers 14 residues. Trimming removed 6 bases at V and 6 bases at J, with 14 bases between. The CDR3 sequence is CASSQGRVDEKLFF. DNA for the CDR3: TGTGCCAGCAGCCAGGGGAGGGTGGATGAAAAACTGTTTTTT.

A remark on this clone: At one boundary the junction diverges from the germline segment, which might be a read error. The chain combines TRBV27 with TRBJ2-1; D is perhaps TRBD1 or TRBD2 (6 bases each). The CDR3 is 13 residues long. Germline V gene data show CDR1 as MNHEY and CDR2 as SMNVEV (reference sequence). As DNA, the CDR3 is TGCGCCAGCACGGGGGCCGCCTACAATGAGCAGTTCTTC. It encodes CASTGAAYNEQFF.

This clone turned up a few times. This sequence joins TRBV27 and TRBJ2-7, with D unresolved. The V gene's germline CDR1 is MNHEY and CDR2 SMNVEV (reference sequence). The CDR3 is 10 amino acids. The V end lost 8 bases, the J end lost 6 bases, and 8 bases lay between the germline ends. CDR3 DNA: TGTGCCAGCGGGGTTGGCGAGCAGTACTTC. Its protein is CASGVGEQYF.

There are a few counts of this clone. V and J are TRBV4-1 and TRBJ2-1, with D possibly matching TRBD2 (5 bases). Germline CDR1 is MGHRA and CDR2 is YSYEKL. Trimming stripped 0 bases from V and 1 base from J, with 7 bases between. CDR3 size: 15 residues. This CDR3 reads CASSQESGSYNEQFF. The DNA for the CDR3 is TGCGCCAGCAGCCAAGAGAGCGGTTCCTACAATGAGCAGTTCTTC.